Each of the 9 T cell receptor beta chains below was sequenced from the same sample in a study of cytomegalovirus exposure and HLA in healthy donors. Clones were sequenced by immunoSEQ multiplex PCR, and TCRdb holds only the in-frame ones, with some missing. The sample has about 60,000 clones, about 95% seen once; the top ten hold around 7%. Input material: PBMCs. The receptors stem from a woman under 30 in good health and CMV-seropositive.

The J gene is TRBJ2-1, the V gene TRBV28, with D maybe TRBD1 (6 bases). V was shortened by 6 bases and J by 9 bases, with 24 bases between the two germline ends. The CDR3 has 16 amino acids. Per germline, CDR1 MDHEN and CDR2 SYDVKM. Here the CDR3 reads CASSFSGEPGIVEQFF. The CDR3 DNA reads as TGTGCCAGCAGCTTCTCAGGGGAGCCGGGTATCGTTGAGCAGTTCTTC.

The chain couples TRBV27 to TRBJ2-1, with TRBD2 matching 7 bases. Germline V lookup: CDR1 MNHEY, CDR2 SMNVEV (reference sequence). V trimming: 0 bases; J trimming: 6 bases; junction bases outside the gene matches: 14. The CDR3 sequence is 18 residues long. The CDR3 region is CASSLSRVPSGLPNEQFF. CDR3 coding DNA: TGTGCCAGCAGTTTATCGAGGGTTCCTAGCGGATTGCCCAATGAGCAGTTCTTC.

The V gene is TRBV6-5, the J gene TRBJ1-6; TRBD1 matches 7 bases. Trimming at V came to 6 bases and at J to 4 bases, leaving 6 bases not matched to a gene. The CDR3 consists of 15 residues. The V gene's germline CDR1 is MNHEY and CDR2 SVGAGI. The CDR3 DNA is TGTGCCAGCAGCAGGGGACAGTCATATAATTCACCCCTCCACTTT. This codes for CASSRGQSYNSPLHF.

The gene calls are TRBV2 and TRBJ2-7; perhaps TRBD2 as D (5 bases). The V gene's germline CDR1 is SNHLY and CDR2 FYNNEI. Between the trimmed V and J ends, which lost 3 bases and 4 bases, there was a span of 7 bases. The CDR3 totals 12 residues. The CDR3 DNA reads TGTGCCAGCAGTGATTCGGGGTACGAGCAGTACTTC. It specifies CASSDSGYEQYF.

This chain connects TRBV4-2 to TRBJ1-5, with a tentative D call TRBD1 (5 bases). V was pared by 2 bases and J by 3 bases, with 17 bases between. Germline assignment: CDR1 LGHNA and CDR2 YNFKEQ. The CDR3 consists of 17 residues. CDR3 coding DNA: TGTGCCAGCAGCCAATGGGGTCGTGGGGGGTCCAATCAGCCCCAGCATTTT. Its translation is CASSQWGRGGSNQPQHF.

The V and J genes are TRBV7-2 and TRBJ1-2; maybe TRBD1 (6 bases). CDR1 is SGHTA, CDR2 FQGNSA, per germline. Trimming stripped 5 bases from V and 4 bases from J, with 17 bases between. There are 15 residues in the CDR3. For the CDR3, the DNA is TGTGCCAGCAGCATTGACCGGGGGGGCGGCTATGGCTACACCTTC. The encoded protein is CASSIDRGGGYGYTF.

The CDR3 region is CASSPWPTEAFF. CDR3 in DNA: TGTGCCAGCAGCCCCTGGCCCACTGAAGCTTTCTTT. The chain has TRBV7-2 and TRBJ1-1, with no clear D. Deletions cut 5 bases from V and 4 bases from J, with 8 bases between. This CDR3 has 12 residues. Germline-derived CDR1 and CDR2 are SGHTA and FQGNSA.

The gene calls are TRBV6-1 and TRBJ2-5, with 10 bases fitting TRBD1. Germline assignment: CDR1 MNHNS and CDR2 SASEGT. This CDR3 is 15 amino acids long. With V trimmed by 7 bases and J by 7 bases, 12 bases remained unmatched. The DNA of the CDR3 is TGTGCCAGCACCCTATCGACGTGGGACAGGGGGACCCAGTACTTC. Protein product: CASTLSTWDRGTQYF.

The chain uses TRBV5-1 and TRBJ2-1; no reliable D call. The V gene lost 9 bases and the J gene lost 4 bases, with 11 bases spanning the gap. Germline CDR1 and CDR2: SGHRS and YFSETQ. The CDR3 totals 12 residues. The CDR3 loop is CATKSGYNEQFF. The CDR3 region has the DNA TGCGCCACCAAGTCCGGGTACAATGAGCAGTTCTTC. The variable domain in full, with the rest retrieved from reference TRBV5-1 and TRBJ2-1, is KAGVTQTPRYLIKTRGQQVTLSCSPISGHRSVSWYQQTPGQGLQFLFEYFSETQRNKGNFPGRFSGRQFSNSRSEMNVSTLELGDSALYLCATKSGYNEQFFGPGTRLTVL.